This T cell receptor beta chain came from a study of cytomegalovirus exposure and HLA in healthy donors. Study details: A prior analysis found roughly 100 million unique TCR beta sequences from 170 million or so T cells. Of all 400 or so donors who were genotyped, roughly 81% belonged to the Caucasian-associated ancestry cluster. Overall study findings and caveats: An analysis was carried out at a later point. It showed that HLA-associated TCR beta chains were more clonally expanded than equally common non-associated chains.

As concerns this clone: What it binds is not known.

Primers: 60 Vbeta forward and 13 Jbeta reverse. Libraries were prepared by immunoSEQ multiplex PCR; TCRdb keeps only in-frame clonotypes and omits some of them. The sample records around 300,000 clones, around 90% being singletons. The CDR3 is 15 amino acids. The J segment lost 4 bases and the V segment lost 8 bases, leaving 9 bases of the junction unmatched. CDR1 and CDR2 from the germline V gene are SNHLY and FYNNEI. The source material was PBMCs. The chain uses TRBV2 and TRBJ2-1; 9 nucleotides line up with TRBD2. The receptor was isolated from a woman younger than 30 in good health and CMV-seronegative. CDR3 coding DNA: TGTGCCAGCCTTACCCCTAGCGGGGTGTACAATGAGCAGTTCTTC. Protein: CASLTPSGVYNEQFF. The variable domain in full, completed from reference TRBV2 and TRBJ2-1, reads EPEVTQTPSHQVTQMGQEVILRCVPISNHLYFYWYRQILGQKVEFLVSFYNNEISEKSEIFDDQFSVERPDGSNFTLKIRSTKLEDSAMYFCASLTPSGVYNEQFFGPGTRLTVL.